This T cell receptor beta chain was recovered during a study of human T cells and chemical hapten exposure. TCRdb passed the RACE reads through MiXCR, listing each CDR3 protein once. Of some 170,000 distinct CDR3 sequences detected, about 30% appear once; the ten largest clones hold 2.1%. Time point described: patch test 3, about 24 weeks after DPC sensitization. As for treatment: therapeutic diphenylcyclopropenone sensitization with weekly scalp DPC. This clonotype has at least ten counts. V was cut by 3 bases and J by 1 base, with 0 bases left in between. CDR1 SGHDN and CDR2 FVKESK come from the germline V gene. CDR3 length equals 12 residues.

The receptor comes from a woman between 18 and 29 years old with alopecia areata. Some clones in this sample may be carry-over from other donors' samples. The chain employs TRBV14 and TRBJ2-2; D uncertain. The sample was whole blood, taken in connection with sensitization to the hapten diphenylcyclopropenone (DPC). This CDR3 is CASSQNTGELFF. The CDR3 DNA follows: TGTGCCAGCAGCCAGAACACCGGGGAGCTGTTTTTT.